This is a list of T cell receptor beta chains from one sample in a study of shared clonotypes between healthy human individuals. The data were produced by immunoSEQ multiplex PCR, yet TCRdb's version contains in-frame clones alone and is incomplete. This sample has about 2.2 million clones; roughly 91% occur once, and the top ten carry roughly 1.7%. Material for sequencing was naive CD8+ T cells from PBMCs. These receptors originate from a man aged 18 to 30 in good health. Some clones in this sample may be carry-over from other donors' samples. CDR3s include the opening cysteine and the closing phenylalanine or tryptophan. Fields, in order: V gene, D gene, clone size, J gene, CDR3 DNA, CDR3 protein. The D gene is left open where the match is weak. Rows may omit the clone size; those that give it use once, few, many or a size class.

>TRBV27|TRBD1|-|TRBJ1-2
TGTGCCAGCACCCCAGGGGGCGCGAACTATGGCTACACCTTC
CASTPGGANYGYTF
>TRBV19|-|-|TRBJ2-3
TGTGCCACCGAACAGGATAACACAGATACGCAGTATTTT
CATEQDNTDTQYF
>TRBV4-1|-|-|TRBJ2-4
TGCGCCAGCAGCCAAGCCCCAGGGACAACCACCATTCAGTACTTC
CASSQAPGTTTIQYF
>TRBV28|-|-|TRBJ2-2
TGTGCCAGCAGTTTATCCCCGACAGACACCGGGGAGCTGTTTTTT
CASSLSPTDTGELFF
>TRBV28|TRBD1|-|TRBJ2-7
TGTGCCAGCAGTCCGGGGGGACAGGGGAGAGAGCAGTACTTC
CASSPGGQGREQYF
>TRBV15|-|-|TRBJ2-7
TGTGCCACCAGCCGAAGTACGGGCTACGAGCAGTACTTC
CATSRSTGYEQYF
>TRBV27|TRBD2|-|TRBJ2-3
TGTGCCAGCACCATCGGGGGGGGCAGGGATACGCAGTATTTT
CASTIGGGRDTQYF
>TRBV19|-|-|TRBJ1-2
TGTGCCAGTAAGGGCGCCCCCCGCTATGGCTACACCTTC
CASKGAPRYGYTF
>TRBV9|TRBD1|-|TRBJ2-7
TGTGCCAGCAGCGGGGCAGGGGGCTTTTTCGAGCAGTACTTC
CASSGAGGFFEQYF
>TRBV5-1|TRBD2|-|TRBJ2-7
TGCGCCAGCAGCCCTCTAGCGGGAGGGCCCCACGAGCAGTACTTC
CASSPLAGGPHEQYF
>TRBV7-2|-|-|TRBJ2-6
TGTGCCAGCAGCTCGAGGGACGGACTCTCTGTCTCTGGGGCCAACGTCCTGACTTTC
CASSSRDGLSVSGANVLTF
>TRBV27|-|-|TRBJ2-7
TGTGCCACTCGTGGGGGATCCGGCTACGAGCAGTACTTC
CATRGGSGYEQYF
>TRBV5-4|-|once|TRBJ1-1
TGTGCCAGCAGCTTGGATGAGGCGAGGGCTTTCTTT
CASSLDEARAFF
>TRBV5-4|TRBD2|-|TRBJ2-7
TGTGCCAGCAGCTCCACTAGCGGCTCCTACGAGCAGTACTTC
CASSSTSGSYEQYF